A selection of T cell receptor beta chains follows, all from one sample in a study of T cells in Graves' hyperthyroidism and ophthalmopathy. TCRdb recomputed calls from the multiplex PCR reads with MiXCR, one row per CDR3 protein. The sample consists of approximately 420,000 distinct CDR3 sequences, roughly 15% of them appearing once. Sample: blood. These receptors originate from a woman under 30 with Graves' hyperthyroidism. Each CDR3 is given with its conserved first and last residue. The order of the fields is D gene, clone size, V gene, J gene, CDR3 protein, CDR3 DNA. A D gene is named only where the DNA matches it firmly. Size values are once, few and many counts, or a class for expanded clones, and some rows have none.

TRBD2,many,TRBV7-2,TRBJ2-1,CASSFKTSGAFSYNEQFF,TGTGCCAGCAGCTTTAAGACTAGCGGGGCGTTCTCCTACAATGAGCAGTTCTTC
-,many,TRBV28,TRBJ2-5,CASSLLRETQYF,TGTGCCAGCAGTCTCTTAAGAGAGACCCAGTACTTC
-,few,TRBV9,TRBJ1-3,CASSVDDGSGNTIYF,TGTGCCAGCAGCGTAGACGACGGCTCTGGAAACACCATATATTTT
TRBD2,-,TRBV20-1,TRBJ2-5,CSAGGLAESRTQYF,TGCAGTGCTGGGGGACTAGCGGAGTCGAGGACCCAGTACTTC
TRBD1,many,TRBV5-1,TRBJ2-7,CASSLDRVDEQYF,TGCGCCAGCAGCCTTGACAGGGTGGACGAGCAGTACTTC
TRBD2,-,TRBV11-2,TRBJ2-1,CASSLRLAGGHGEQFF,TGTGCCAGCAGCCTCAGACTAGCGGGAGGGCACGGTGAGCAGTTCTTC
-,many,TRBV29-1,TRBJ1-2,CSSSGYTF,TGCAGCTCCAGTGGCTACACCTTC
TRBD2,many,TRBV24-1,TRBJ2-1,CAKRDYLNNEQFF,TGTGCCAAAAGGGACTACCTTAACAATGAGCAGTTCTTC
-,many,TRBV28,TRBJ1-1,CASGSGAMNTEAFF,TGTGCCAGCGGGTCTGGGGCGATGAACACTGAAGCTTTCTTT
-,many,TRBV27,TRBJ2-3,CASSLFGTGTDTQYF,TGTGCCAGCAGTTTATTCGGGACCGGCACAGATACGCAGTATTTT
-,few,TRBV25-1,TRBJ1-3,CASSGDTFSGNTIYF,TGTGCCAGCAGTGGAGACACGTTCTCTGGAAACACCATATATTTT
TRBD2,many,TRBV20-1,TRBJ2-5,CSARVPGTRSQGAQYF,TGCAGTGCTAGGGTCCCTGGGACTAGGTCACAAGGGGCCCAGTACTTC
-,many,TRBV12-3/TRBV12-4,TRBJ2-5,CASSFMGSRQETQYF,TGTGCCAGCAGTTTTATGGGCAGTCGGCAAGAGACCCAGTACTTC
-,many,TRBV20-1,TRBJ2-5,CSARGDRTQYF,TGCAGTGCTAGAGGCGATCGGACCCAGTACTTC
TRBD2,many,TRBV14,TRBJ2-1,CASSHWGLAGVIGEQFF,TGTGCCAGCAGCCATTGGGGGCTAGCGGGAGTAATCGGTGAGCAGTTCTTC
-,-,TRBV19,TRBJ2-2,CASSISGTGELFF,TGTGCCAGTAGTATATCCGGCACCGGGGAGCTGTTTTTT
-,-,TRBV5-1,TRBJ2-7,CASSLLGLPSSYEQYF,TGCGCCAGCAGCTTGCTGGGGCTTCCGAGCTCCTACGAGCAGTACTTC
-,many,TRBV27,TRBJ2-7,CASRAWGYEQYF,TGTGCCAGCAGGGCCTGGGGCTACGAGCAGTACTTC
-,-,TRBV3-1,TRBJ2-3,CASSRRGPGASTDTQYF,TGTGCCAGCAGCCGACGGGGCCCGGGGGCTAGCACAGATACGCAGTATTTT
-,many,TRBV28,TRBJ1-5,CASTGRQFNQPQHF,TGTGCCAGCACCGGGCGGCAGTTTAATCAGCCCCAGCATTTT
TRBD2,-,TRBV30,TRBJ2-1,CACSAGLAGVGEQFF,TGTGCCTGTAGCGCGGGACTAGCGGGAGTTGGTGAGCAGTTCTTC
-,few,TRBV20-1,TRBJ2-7,CSATPLRGGELYEQYF,TGCAGTGCTACCCCCTTAAGAGGGGGGGAGCTATACGAGCAGTACTTC
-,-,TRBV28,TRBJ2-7,CASTSGGAGHTSYEQYF,TGTGCCAGCACCTCAGGGGGGGCCGGACACACCTCCTACGAGCAGTACTTC
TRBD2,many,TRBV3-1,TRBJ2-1,CASSQTGTSSYNEQFF,TGTGCCAGCAGCCAAACCGGGACTAGCAGTTACAATGAGCAGTTCTTC
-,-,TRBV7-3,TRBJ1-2,CASSLRDGDGYTF,TGTGCCAGCAGCTTGAGGGACGGAGATGGCTACACCTTC
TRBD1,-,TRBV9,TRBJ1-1,CASSPGQVGHAFF,TGTGCCAGCAGCCCGGGACAGGTAGGCCACGCTTTCTTT
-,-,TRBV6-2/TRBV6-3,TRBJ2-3,CASSYPDGVRPKYTDTQYF,TGTGCCAGCAGTTACCCCGACGGGGTACGCCCTAAGTACACAGATACGCAGTATTTT
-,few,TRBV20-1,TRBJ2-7,CSARRTNAGEQYF,TGCAGTGCTAGAAGAACTAATGCGGGGGAGCAGTACTTC
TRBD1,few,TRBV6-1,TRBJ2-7,CASSRWDRGSYEQYF,TGTGCCAGCAGTCGCTGGGACAGGGGTTCCTACGAGCAGTACTTC
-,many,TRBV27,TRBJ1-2,CASKKRQGPARYGYTF,TGTGCCAGTAAAAAACGGCAGGGGCCTGCTCGCTATGGCTACACCTTC
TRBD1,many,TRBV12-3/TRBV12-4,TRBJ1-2,CASRSGTEKYGYTF,TGTGCCAGCAGATCCGGGACAGAAAAATATGGCTACACCTTC
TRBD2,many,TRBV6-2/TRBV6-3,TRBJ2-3,CASSRTSGRTDTQYF,TGTGCCAGCAGCCGGACTAGCGGGAGAACAGATACGCAGTATTTT
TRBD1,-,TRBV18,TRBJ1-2,CASSSRDSRFGYTF,TGTGCCAGCTCATCGCGGGACAGCCGTTTTGGCTACACCTTC
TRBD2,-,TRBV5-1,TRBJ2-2,CASSSVAGGLGELFF,TGCGCCAGCAGCTCTGTAGCGGGAGGGCTCGGGGAGCTGTTTTTT
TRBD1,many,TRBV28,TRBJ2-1,CASRPHRGQVSDEQFF,TGTGCCAGCAGACCGCACCGGGGACAGGTTAGCGATGAGCAGTTCTTC
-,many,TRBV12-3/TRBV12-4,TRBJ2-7,CASSSGSPAWNEQYF,TGTGCCAGCAGTTCGGGCAGCCCCGCTTGGAACGAGCAGTACTTC
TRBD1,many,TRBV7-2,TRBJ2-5,CASTTEGARGETQYF,TGTGCCAGCACCACAGAGGGGGCGAGGGGAGAGACCCAGTACTTC
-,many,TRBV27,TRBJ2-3,CASTQYRTSPDTQYF,TGTGCCAGCACCCAATACCGGACCTCCCCCGATACGCAGTATTTT
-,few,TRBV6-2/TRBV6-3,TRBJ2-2,CASSYSSVGELFF,TGTGCCAGCAGTTACTCAAGTGTCGGGGAGCTGTTTTTT
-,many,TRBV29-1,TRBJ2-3,CSVAGQGMSSGKATDTQYF,TGCAGCGTTGCGGGACAGGGAATGTCTAGCGGGAAAGCCACAGATACGCAGTATTTT
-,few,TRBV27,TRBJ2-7,CASSFHYEQYF,TGTGCCAGCAGTTTCCACTACGAGCAGTACTTC
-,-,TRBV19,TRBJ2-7,CASSIVAGNSYEQYF,TGTGCCAGTAGTATAGTGGCAGGCAACTCCTACGAGCAGTACTTC
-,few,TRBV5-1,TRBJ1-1,CASSLAAGLGAFF,TGCGCCAGCAGCTTGGCCGCGGGATTAGGAGCTTTCTTT
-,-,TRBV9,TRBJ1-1,CASSVDLQGRAEAFF,TGTGCCAGCAGCGTAGATCTTCAGGGGAGGGCTGAAGCTTTCTTT
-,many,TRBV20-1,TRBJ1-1,CSAIDLNTEAFF,TGCAGTGCTATCGACCTGAACACTGAAGCTTTCTTT
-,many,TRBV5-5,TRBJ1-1,CASSSLQVNTEAFF,TGTGCCAGCAGCTCACTACAGGTGAACACTGAAGCTTTCTTT
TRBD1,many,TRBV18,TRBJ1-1,CASSPRRQGDTEAFF,TGTGCCAGCTCACCAAGGCGACAGGGCGACACTGAAGCTTTCTTT
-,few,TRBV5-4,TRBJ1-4,CASSLGTTNEKLFF,TGTGCCAGCAGCTTGGGGACAACTAATGAAAAACTGTTTTTT